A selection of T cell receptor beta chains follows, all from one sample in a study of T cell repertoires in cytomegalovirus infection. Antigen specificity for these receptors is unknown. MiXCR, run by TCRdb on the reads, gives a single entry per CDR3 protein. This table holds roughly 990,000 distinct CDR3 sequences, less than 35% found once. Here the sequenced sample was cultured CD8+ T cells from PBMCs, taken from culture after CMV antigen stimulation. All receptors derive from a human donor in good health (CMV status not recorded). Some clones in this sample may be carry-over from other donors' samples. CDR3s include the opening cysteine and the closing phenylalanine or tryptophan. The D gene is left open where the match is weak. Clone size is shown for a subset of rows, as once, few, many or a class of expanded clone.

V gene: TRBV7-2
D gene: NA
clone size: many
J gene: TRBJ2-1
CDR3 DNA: TGTGCCAGCATGTGGGACCAACCCTACAATGAGCAGTTCTTC
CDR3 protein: CASMWDQPYNEQFF

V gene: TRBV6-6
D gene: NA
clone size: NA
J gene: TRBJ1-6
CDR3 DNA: TGTGCCAGCACCCAGGGGATTAATTCACCCCTCCACTTT
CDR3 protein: CASTQGINSPLHF

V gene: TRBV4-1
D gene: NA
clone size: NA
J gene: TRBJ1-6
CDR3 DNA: TGCGCCAGCAGCCAAGCCTTAGACAGCTTTAGCTCCTATAATTCACCCCTCCACTTT
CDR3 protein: CASSQALDSFSSYNSPLHF

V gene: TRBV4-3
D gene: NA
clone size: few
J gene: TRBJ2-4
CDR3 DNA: TGCGCCAGCAGCCAAGATATCCTAGGTGGGAACATTCAGTACTTC
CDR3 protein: CASSQDILGGNIQYF

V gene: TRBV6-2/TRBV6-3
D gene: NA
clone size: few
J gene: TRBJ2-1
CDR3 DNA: TGTGCCAGCAGGGACCCGGGACACAGATACAATGAGCAGTTCTTC
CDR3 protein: CASRDPGHRYNEQFF

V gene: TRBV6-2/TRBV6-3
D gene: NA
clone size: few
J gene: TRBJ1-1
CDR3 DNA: TGTGCCAGCAGTCGGTACAGGATGAACACTGAAGCTTTCTTT
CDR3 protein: CASSRYRMNTEAFF

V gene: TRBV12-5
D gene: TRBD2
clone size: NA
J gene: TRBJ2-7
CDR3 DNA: TGTGCTAGTGGTTTGTCGTTTAGGACTAGCGGGGGGGATTCCTACGAGCAGTACTTC
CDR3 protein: CASGLSFRTSGGDSYEQYF

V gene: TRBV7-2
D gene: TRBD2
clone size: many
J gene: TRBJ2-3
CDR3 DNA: TGTGCCAGCAGCCCTGAGACTAGCGGGGGGGGCGCAGATACGCAGTATTTT
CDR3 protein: CASSPETSGGGADTQYF

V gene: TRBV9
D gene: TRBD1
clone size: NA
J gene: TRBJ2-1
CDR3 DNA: TGTGCCAGCAGCGGCTCGGGACAGGGGGCTACTGAGCAGTTCTTC
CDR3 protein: CASSGSGQGATEQFF

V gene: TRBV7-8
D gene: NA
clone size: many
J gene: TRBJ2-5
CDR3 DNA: TGTGCCAGCAGCTTAGTGGGGACCCAGTACTTC
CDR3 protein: CASSLVGTQYF

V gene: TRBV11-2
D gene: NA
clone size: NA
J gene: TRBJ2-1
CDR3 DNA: TGTGCCAGCACCTGGACCACTGGGTATGAGCAGTTCTTC
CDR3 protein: CASTWTTGYEQFF

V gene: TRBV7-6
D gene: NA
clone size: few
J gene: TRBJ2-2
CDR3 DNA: TGTGCTAGCAGCGGAGGGACTTTAAACACCGGGGAGCTGTTTTTT
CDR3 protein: CASSGGTLNTGELFF

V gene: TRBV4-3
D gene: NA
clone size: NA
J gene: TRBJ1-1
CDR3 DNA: TGCGCCAGCAGACGATCCGGGGGCAAGAACACTGAAGCTTTCTTT
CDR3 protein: CASRRSGGKNTEAFF

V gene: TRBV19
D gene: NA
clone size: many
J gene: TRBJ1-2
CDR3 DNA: TGTGCCAGTAATAGACCCCCACTATTCAATGGCTACACCTTC
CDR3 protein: CASNRPPLFNGYTF

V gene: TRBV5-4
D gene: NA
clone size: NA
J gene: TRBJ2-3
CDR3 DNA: TGTGCCAGCAGCCCCACTAGCTCCGATACGCAGTATTTT
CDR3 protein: CASSPTSSDTQYF

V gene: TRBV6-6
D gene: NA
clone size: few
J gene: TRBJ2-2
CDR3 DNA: TGTGCCAGCAGTTACTCCGGGCAGGGCCTGAACACCGGGGAGCTGTTTTTT
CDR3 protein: CASSYSGQGLNTGELFF

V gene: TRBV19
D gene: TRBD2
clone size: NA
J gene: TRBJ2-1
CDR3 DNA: TGTGCCAGTAGTGTCCCTAGCGGGGGGGCTTGGGATCTTTATGAGCAGTTCTTC
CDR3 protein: CASSVPSGGAWDLYEQFF

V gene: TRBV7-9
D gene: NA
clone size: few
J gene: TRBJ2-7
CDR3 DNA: TGTGCGGGGGGGCAGTCCCACTCCTACGAGCAGTACTTC
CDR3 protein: CAGGQSHSYEQYF

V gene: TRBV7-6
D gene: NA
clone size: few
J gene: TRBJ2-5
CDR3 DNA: TGTGCCAGCAGCTATACAGTCGACTACCCGTCCGGAGAGACCCAGTACTTC
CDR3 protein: CASSYTVDYPSGETQYF

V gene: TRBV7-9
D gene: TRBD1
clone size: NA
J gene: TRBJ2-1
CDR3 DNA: TGTGCCAGCAGCTACGTCGAGACAGGGGGTTACAATGAGCAGTTCTTC
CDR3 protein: CASSYVETGGYNEQFF

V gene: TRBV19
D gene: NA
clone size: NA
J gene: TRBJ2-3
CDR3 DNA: TGTGCCAGTAGTATAGTCTCCCTAGCTGGGACAGATACGCAGTATTTT
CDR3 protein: CASSIVSLAGTDTQYF

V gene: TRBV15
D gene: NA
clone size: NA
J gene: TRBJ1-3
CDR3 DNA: TGTGCCACCAGCAGAGAACCGGGGTCGGCCTCTGGAAACACCATATATTTT
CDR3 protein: CATSREPGSASGNTIYF